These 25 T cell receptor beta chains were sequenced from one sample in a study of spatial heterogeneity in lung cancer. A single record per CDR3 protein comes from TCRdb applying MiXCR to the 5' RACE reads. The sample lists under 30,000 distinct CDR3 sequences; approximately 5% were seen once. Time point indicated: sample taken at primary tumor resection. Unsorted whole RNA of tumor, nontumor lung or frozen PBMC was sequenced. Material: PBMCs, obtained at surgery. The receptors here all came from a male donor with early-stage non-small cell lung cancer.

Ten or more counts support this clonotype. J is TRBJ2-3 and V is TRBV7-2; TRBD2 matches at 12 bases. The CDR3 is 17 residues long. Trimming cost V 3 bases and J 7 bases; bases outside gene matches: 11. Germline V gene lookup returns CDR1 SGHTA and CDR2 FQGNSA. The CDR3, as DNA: TGTGCCAGCAGCTTTCAGACTAGCGGGAGTGGGTTGAATACGCAGTATTTT. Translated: CASSFQTSGSGLNTQYF.

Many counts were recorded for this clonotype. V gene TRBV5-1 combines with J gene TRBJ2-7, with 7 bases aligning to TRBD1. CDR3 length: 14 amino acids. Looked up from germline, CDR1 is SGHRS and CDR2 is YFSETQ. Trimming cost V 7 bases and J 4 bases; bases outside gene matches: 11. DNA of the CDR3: TGCGCCAGCGCCCCACAGGGGTCGGGGTACGAGCAGTACTTC. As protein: CASAPQGSGYEQYF.

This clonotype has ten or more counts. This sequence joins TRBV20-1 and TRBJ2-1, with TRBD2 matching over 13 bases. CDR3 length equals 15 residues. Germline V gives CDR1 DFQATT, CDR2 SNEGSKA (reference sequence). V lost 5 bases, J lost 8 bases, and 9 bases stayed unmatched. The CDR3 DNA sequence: TGCAGTGCTCTCCCCAGACTAGCGGGGGGCGATGAGCAGTTCTTC. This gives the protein CSALPRLAGGDEQFF.

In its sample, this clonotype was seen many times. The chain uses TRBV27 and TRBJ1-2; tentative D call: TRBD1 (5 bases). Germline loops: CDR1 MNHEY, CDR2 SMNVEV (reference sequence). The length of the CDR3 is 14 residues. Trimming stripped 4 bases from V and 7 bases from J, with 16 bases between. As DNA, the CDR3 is TGTGCCAGCAGTTCTTTTTCAGGGTACGGTGGCTACACCTTC. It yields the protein CASSSFSGYGGYTF.

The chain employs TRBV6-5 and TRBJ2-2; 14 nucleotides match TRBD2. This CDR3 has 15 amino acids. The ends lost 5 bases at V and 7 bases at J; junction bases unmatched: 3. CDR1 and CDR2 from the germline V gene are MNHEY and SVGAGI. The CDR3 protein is CASSRGLAGDGELFF. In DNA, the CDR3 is TGTGCCAGCAGTCGGGGACTAGCGGGGGACGGGGAGCTGTTTTTT.

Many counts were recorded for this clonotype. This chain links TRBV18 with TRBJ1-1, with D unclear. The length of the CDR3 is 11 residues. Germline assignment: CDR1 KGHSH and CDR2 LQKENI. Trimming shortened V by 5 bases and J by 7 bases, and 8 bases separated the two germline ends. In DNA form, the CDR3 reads TGTGCCAGCTCATCCGGTAATGAAGCTTTCTTT. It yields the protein CASSSGNEAFF.

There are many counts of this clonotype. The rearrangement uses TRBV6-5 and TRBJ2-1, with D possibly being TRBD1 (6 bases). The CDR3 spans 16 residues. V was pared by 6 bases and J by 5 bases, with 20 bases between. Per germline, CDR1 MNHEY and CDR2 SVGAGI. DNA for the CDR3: TGTGCCAGCAGCCTCCAAGCCGGGACAACCCACAATGAGCAGTTCTTC. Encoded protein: CASSLQAGTTHNEQFF.

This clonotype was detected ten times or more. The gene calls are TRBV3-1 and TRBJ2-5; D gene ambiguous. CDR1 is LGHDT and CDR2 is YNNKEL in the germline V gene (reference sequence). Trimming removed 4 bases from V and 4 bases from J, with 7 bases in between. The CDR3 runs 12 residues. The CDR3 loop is CASSRIGETQYF. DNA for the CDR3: TGTGCCAGCAGCCGGATCGGAGAGACCCAGTACTTC.

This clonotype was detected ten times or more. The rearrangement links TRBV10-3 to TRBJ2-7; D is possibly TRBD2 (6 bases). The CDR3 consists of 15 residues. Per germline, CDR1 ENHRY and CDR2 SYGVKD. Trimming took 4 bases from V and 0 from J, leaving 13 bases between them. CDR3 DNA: TGTGCCATCAGTGGCACTCGGGAGACCTCCTACGAGCAGTACTTC. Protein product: CAISGTRETSYEQYF.

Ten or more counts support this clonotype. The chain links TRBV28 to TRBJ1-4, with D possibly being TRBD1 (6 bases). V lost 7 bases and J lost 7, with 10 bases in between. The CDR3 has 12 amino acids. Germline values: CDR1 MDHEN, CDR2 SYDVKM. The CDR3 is CASKLGAEKLFF. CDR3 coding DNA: TGTGCCAGCAAGTTGGGGGCTGAAAAACTGTTTTTT.

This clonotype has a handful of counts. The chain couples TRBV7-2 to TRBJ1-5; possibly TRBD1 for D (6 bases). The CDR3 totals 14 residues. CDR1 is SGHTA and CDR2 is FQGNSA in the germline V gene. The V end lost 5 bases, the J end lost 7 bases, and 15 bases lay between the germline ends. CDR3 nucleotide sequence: TGTGCCAGCAGCGAACAGGGTGTTATGCAGCCCCAGCATTTT. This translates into CASSEQGVMQPQHF.

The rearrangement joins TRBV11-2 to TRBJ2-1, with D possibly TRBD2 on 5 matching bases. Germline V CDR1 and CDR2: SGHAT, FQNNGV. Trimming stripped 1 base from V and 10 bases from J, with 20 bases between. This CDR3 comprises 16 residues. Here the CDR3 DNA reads TGTGCCAGCAGCTTAGGTTATGCTAGCCCTCTTGGGGAGCAGTTCTTC. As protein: CASSLGYASPLGEQFF.

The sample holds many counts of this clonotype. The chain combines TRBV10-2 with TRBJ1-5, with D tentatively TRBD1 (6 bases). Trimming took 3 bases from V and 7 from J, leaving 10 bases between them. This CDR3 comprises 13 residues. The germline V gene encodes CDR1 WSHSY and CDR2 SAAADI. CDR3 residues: CASSDGGWQPQHF. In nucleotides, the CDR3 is TGCGCCAGCAGTGATGGGGGCTGGCAGCCCCAGCATTTT.

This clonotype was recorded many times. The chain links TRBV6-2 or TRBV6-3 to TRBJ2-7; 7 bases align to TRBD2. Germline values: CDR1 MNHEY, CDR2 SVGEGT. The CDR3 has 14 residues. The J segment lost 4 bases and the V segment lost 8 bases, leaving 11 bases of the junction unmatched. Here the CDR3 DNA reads TGTGCCAGCCGACGGGGGGACTGGGATTACGAGCAGTACTTC. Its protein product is CASRRGDWDYEQYF.

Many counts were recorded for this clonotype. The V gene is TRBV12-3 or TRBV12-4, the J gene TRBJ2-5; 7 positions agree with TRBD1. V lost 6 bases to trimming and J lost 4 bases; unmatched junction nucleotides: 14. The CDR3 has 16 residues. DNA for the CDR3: TGTGCCAGCAGCCTCTTCGACAGGGTGGTTGCAGAGACCCAGTACTTC. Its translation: CASSLFDRVVAETQYF.

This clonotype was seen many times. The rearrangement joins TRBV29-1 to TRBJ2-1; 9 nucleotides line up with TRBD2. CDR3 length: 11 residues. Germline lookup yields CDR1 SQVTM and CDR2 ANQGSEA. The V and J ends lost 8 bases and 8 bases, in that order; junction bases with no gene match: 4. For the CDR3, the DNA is TGCAGCAGTAGGACTAGCGATGAGCAGTTCTTC. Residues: CSSRTSDEQFF.

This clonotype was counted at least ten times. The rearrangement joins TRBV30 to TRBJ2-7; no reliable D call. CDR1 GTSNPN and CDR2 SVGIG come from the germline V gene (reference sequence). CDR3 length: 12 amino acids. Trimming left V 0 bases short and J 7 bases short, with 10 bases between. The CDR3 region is CAWSVYRAEQYF. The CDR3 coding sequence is TGTGCCTGGAGTGTTTACCGTGCGGAGCAGTACTTC.

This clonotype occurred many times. In nucleotides, the CDR3 is TGCAGCGTTGAAGAAAACAGGGAAGGGCCCCAGCATTTT. Protein product: CSVEENREGPQHF. The V call is TRBV29-1, the J call TRBJ1-5, with D maybe TRBD1 (6 bases). Deletions cut 0 bases from V and 9 bases from J, with 12 bases between. Germline values: CDR1 SQVTM, CDR2 ANQGSEA. The CDR3 is made up of 13 amino acids.

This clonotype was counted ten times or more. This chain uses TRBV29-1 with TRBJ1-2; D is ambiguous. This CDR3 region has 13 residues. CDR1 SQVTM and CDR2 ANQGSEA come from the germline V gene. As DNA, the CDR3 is TGCGGTACGTCCAACAGAGAAAACTATGGCTACACCTTC. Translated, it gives CGTSNRENYGYTF.

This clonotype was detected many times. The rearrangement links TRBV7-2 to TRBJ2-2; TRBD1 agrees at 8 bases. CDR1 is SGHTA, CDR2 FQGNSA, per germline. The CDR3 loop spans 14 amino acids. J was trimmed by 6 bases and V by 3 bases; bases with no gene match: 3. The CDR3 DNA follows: TGTGCCAGCAGCTTCCAGGGGGCGCCCGGGGAGCTGTTTTTT. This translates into CASSFQGAPGELFF.

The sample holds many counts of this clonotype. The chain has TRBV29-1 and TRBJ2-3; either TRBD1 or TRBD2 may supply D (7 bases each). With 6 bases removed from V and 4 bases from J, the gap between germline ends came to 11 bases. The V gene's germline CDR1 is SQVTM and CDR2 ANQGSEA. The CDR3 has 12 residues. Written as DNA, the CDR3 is TGCAGCGTCCAGGGGGGGGCAGATACGCAGTATTTT. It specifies CSVQGGADTQYF.

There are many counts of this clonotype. The DNA for the CDR3 is TGTGCCACCAGCAGAGATCGAGGTAGCGGGGGGTCGGCAGATACGCAGTATTTT. This encodes CATSRDRGSGGSADTQYF. The V call is TRBV15, the J call TRBJ2-3, with 10 positions matching TRBD2. Germline loops: CDR1 LNHNV, CDR2 YYDKDF (reference sequence). The V and J ends lost 0 bases and 4 bases, in that order; junction bases with no gene match: 10. CDR3 length equals 18 residues.

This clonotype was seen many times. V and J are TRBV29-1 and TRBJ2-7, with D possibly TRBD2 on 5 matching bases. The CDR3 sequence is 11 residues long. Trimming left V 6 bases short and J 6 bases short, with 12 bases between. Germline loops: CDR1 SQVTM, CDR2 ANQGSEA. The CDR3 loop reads CSVSSRGEQYF. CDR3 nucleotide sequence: TGCAGCGTCAGTAGTCGGGGCGAGCAGTACTTC.

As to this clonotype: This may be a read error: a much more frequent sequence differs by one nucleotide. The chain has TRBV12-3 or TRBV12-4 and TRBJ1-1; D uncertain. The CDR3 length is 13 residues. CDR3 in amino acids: CASTIVQNIEAFF. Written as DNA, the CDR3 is TGTGCCAGCACTATAGTCCAGAACATTGAAGCTTTCTTT.

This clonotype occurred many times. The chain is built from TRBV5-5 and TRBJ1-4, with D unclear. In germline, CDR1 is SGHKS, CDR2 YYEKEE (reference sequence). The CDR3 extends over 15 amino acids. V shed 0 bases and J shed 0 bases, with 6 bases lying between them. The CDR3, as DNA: TGTGCCAGCAGCTTGGTTGGGGCAACTAATGAAAAACTGTTTTTT. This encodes CASSLVGATNEKLFF.